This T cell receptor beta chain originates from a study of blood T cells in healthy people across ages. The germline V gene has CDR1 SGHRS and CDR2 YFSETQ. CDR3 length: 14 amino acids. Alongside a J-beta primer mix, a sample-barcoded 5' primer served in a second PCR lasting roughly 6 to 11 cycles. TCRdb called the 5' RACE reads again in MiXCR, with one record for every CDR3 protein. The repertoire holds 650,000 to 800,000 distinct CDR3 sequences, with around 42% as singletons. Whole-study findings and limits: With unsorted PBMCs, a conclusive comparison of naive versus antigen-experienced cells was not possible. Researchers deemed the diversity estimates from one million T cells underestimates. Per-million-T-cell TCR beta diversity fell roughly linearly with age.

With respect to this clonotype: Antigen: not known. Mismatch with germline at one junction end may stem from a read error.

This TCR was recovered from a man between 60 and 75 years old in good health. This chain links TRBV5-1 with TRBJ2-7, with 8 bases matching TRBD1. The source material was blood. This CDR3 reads CASSSRQGIYEQYF. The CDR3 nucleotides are TGTGCCAGCAGTTCCCGACAGGGGATCTACGAGCAGTACTTC.